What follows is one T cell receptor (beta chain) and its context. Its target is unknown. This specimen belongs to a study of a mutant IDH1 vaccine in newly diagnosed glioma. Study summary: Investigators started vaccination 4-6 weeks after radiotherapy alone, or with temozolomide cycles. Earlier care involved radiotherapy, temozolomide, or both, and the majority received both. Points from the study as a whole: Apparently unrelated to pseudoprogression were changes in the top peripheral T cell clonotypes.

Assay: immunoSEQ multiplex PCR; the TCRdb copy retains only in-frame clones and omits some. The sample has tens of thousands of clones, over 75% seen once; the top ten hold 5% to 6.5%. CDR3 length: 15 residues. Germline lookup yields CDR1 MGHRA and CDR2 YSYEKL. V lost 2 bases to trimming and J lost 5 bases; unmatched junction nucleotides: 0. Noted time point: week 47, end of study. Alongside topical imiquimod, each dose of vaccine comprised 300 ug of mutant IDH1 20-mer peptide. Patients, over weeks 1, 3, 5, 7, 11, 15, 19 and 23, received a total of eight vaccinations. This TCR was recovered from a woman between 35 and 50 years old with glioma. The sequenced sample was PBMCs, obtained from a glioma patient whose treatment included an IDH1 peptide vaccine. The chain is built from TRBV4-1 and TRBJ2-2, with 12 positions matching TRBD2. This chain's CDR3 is CASSQLAGGTGELFF. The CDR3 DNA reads TGCGCCAGCAGCCAACTAGCGGGAGGGACCGGGGAGCTGTTTTTT.